The T cell receptor beta chain described here comes from a study of CD8 T cells in Susac syndrome (dated by TCRdb to the late 2010s). About the study as a whole: Among the Susac syndrome patients who were sequenced, clinically active disease was present in about six and clinical remission was observed in about eight. The study used repertoire sequencing to test whether antigen drove CD8+ T cell activation and differentiation in Susac syndrome. At blood withdrawal, Susac syndrome patients were either therapy-naive, taking corticosteroids (in some cases with IVIg as well), or taking IVIg alone. The study compared CD8+ T cell repertoire clonality among 11 to 12 healthy donors, about 14 Susac syndrome patients and around 16 multiple sclerosis patients. The full study reports these points: In the total CD8+ and CD8+ TEMRA repertoires, more than 15 and five Susac-specific public clones, respectively, were identified. Clonal expansion was seen in Susac syndrome CD8+ repertoires, peaking in CD8+ TEMRA cells and being greater in clinically active patients than in remitting ones. The study acknowledged that relatively few individuals were included in the TCR sequencing and HLA analysis.

The cysteine opens and the phenylalanine closes a CDR3 of 15 amino acids. The kept DNA is CDR3 alone, 45 bases in frame from the first base. The junction shows trimming of 7 bases on V and 0 bases on J, plus 14 bases between the germline ends. Looking up the germline V gene (reference sequence) yields CDR1 SEHNR and CDR2 FQNEAQ. Peripheral blood CD8+ and CD4+ T cells from healthy donors, Susac syndrome patients and multiple sclerosis patients were profiled using high-throughput TCR beta sequencing. The Susac syndrome patients fulfilled recently defined diagnostic criteria for definite or probable disease. Bulk CD8+ and CD4+ T cells were purified by magnetic negative isolation, whereas CD8+ TEMRA cells were enriched by FACS. Blood was drawn into EDTA tubes, processed within 24 hours, and PBMCs were isolated by density gradient centrifugation. PBMCs intended for TCR sequencing were cryopreserved in liquid nitrogen and thawed later in a water bath at 37 degrees C. Purity of sorted or isolated CD4+, CD8+ and CD8+ TEMRA cells was at least 90%.

With regard to this clonotype: No antigen is known for it. No much larger clone is present one base from it, and per-base qualities are unavailable.

RNA was extracted with the RNeasy kit and roughly 0.5 to 1 ug was reverse transcribed using random hexamers. TCR beta CDR3 regions were amplified with the immunoSEQ multiplex PCR assay covering 54 Vbeta and 13 Jbeta segments. To correct PCR amplification bias, a synthetic template baseline was used for both primer optimization and computational correction. As for how the authors treated the data: Only productive sequences were kept, with reads annotated to V, D and J genes according to IMGT and analyzed in immunoSEQ Analyzer. Clonality was calculated as one minus the Shannon entropy normalized by log2 of the number of productive unique sequences. Public and private clones were assessed among the 100 most prevalent clones of each patient and control. Susac-specific clones were defined as absent from healthy and MS cohorts, 1052 published viral clones and other ImmuneACCESS disease sequences. In TCRdb, the public reads were trimmed at Q25 with fastp and aligned with MiXCR, with productive beta chains retained. Every CDR3 protein is listed once, alongside the most common genes and DNA of its rows. The V and J calls here are based on TCRdb, not the publication. Here the sample has approximately 100,000 distinct CDR3 sequences; roughly 94% occur a single time. The ten largest make up about 0.41% of the sample.

The source material was CD8+ T cells from PBMCs. The receptor chain draws on TRBV7-9 and TRBJ2-3; the D gene is perhaps TRBD2, on 6 matching bases. The clonotype comes from a human donor with Susac syndrome. The sequenced DNA is TGTGCCAGCACGTTCGGGAGCTCCAGCACAGATACGCAGTATTTT. It is translated as CASTFGSSSTDTQYF.